These 31 T cell receptor beta chains share one sample of origin, sequenced in a study of shared clonotypes between healthy human individuals. The assay was immunoSEQ multiplex PCR, and TCRdb's table has in-frame clones only and misses some. The sample consists of about 2.1 million clones, just over 90% of them appearing once. Naive CD8 cells were CD45RO-negative, positively selected for CCR7, excluding terminally differentiated effector memory CD45RA+ cells. The specimen sequenced was naive CD8+ T cells from PBMCs. The source is a man aged 18-30 years in good health. Some clones in this sample may be carry-over from other donors' samples.

This clone was seen only a few times. J is TRBJ1-4 and V is TRBV19; D might be TRBD1 (5 bases). CDR3 length equals 15 residues. CDR1 is LNHDA and CDR2 is SQIVND in the germline V gene (reference sequence). Trimming removed 5 bases from V and 8 bases from J, with 18 bases in between. The CDR3, as DNA: TGTGCCAGTAGTTCCGGCAGGGTCCAATACGAAAAACTGTTTTTT. Translating gives CASSSGRVQYEKLFF.

The chain employs TRBV7-8 and TRBJ2-3, with a tentative D call TRBD2 (6 bases). CDR3 length: 16 residues. CDR1 is SGHVS and CDR2 is FQNEAQ in the germline V gene. The V end lost 5 bases, the J end lost 0 bases, and 15 bases lay between the germline ends. The CDR3: CASSPGLAYSTDTQYF. The DNA of the CDR3 is TGTGCCAGCAGCCCGGGGCTAGCGTATAGCACAGATACGCAGTATTTT.

This clone was counted once. The chain carries TRBV7-2 and TRBJ2-7, with TRBD2 matching over 7 bases. This CDR3 spans 13 amino acids. Germline values: CDR1 SGHTA, CDR2 FQGNSA. After removal of 2 bases from V and 5 bases from J, the junction contained 3 bases not matched to a gene. CDR3 sequence (DNA): TGTGCCAGCAGCTTAAGACTAGCTCACGAGCAGTACTTC. The encoded protein is CASSLRLAHEQYF.

The V gene is TRBV13, the J gene TRBJ1-1, with a possible D match to TRBD1 (6 bases). With 5 bases removed from V and 2 bases from J, the gap between germline ends came to 15 bases. The CDR3 has 15 residues. Germline V gene lookup returns CDR1 PRHDT and CDR2 FYEKMQ (reference sequence). DNA for the CDR3: TGTGCCAGCAGCCCCAACAGGGACTATAACACTGAAGCTTTCTTT. Amino acids: CASSPNRDYNTEAFF.

This chain links TRBV5-1 with TRBJ2-7; 10 bases are a match to TRBD2. The germline CDR1 and CDR2 sequences are SGHRS and YFSETQ. The CDR3 is made up of 20 amino acids. V lost 0 bases and J lost 3; bases outside the gene matches: 18. For the CDR3, the DNA is TGCGCCAGCAGCTTGGGAGGGGTAGTGACTAGCGGGCATAAGGACTACGAGCAGTACTTC. The encoded protein is CASSLGGVVTSGHKDYEQYF.

The chain links TRBV7-9 to TRBJ2-7; D call uncertain. Trimming removed 1 base from V and 7 bases from J, with 14 bases in between. The CDR3 contains 14 residues. CDR1 and CDR2 (germline): SEHNR, FQNEAQ (reference sequence). The CDR3: CASSLVNRVTEQYF. The CDR3 coding sequence is TGTGCCAGCAGCTTAGTAAATAGGGTGACGGAGCAGTACTTC.

The chain has TRBV5-4 and TRBJ2-3; D is possibly TRBD2 (6 bases). V was clipped by 4 bases and J by 7 bases, with 13 bases between them. CDR3 length: 13 amino acids. The germline V gene encodes CDR1 SGHNT and CDR2 YYREEE (reference sequence). The CDR3 coding sequence is TGTGCCAGCAGCAGGGCGGGGATGCATACGCAGTATTTT. It codes for CASSRAGMHTQYF. Together with reference TRBV5-4 and TRBJ2-3, the CDR3 gives the full variable domain: ETGVTQSPTHLIKTRGQQVTLRCSSQSGHNTVSWYQQALGQGPQFIFQYYREEENGRGNFPPRFSGLQFPNYSSELNVNALELDDSALYLCASSRAGMHTQYFGPGTRLTVL.

The gene calls are TRBV4-1 and TRBJ1-3, with 8 bases fitting TRBD1. There are 18 residues in the CDR3. V dropped 1 base and J dropped 0; count of bases not matched to a gene: 8. CDR1 MGHRA and CDR2 YSYEKL come from the germline V gene. This chain's CDR3 is CASSQASGQGSSGNTIYF. CDR3 coding DNA: TGCGCCAGCAGCCAAGCGTCCGGACAGGGTAGCTCTGGAAACACCATATATTTT.

The table lists this clone with a few counts. The V and J genes are TRBV27 and TRBJ2-2; D call uncertain. Germline CDR1 MNHEY, CDR2 SMNVEV (reference sequence). This CDR3 contains 16 residues. V dropped 5 bases and J dropped 3 bases, with 16 bases sitting between them. The CDR3 DNA reads TGTGCCAGCAGTCCCATACCAGCGACCCACACCGGGGAGCTGTTTTTT. It encodes CASSPIPATHTGELFF.

The J gene is TRBJ2-7, the V gene TRBV7-2; D ambiguous. The V and J ends lost 6 bases and 5 bases respectively, with 11 bases between them. CDR1 is SGHTA, CDR2 FQGNSA, per germline. The CDR3 consists of 12 residues. CDR3 coding DNA: TGTGCCAGCAGTTACTCCCGGCACGAGCAGTACTTC. This codes for CASSYSRHEQYF.

V gene TRBV19 combines with J gene TRBJ1-1; TRBD1 aligns across 7 bases. The V gene end was trimmed by 10 bases and the J gene end by 1 base; junction bases not matched to a gene: 6. The CDR3 is 13 residues long. The germline V gene has CDR1 LNHDA and CDR2 SQIVND (reference sequence). The CDR3 region is CAIPGQANTEAFF. The CDR3 DNA reads TGTGCCATCCCAGGACAGGCGAACACTGAAGCTTTCTTT.

CDR3 coding DNA: TGTGCCAGCAGCTTGGTGCCGGGAGGGGAGGCAGATACGCAGTATTTT. Protein product: CASSLVPGGEADTQYF. The chain combines TRBV5-6 with TRBJ2-3, with 8 bases identical to TRBD2. This CDR3 comprises 16 residues. After removal of 0 bases from V and 4 bases from J, the junction contained 7 bases not matched to a gene. The germline gives CDR1 SGHDT, CDR2 YYEEEE. The full variable domain, completed using reference TRBV5-6 and TRBJ2-3, is DAGVTQSPTHLIKTRGQQVTLRCSPKSGHDTVSWYQQALGQGPQFIFQYYEEEERQRGNFPDRFSGHQFPNYSSELNVNALLLGDSALYLCASSLVPGGEADTQYFGPGTRLTVL.

This clone has more than one count but fewer than ten. The chain carries TRBV7-9 and TRBJ1-1; D unresolved. Between the trimmed V and J ends, which lost 0 bases and 2 bases, there was a span of 10 bases. The CDR3 sequence is 15 residues long. Germline V gives CDR1 SEHNR, CDR2 FQNEAQ (reference sequence). CDR3 residues: CASSLALVLNTEAFF. CDR3 DNA: TGTGCCAGCAGCTTAGCATTGGTTCTTAACACTGAAGCTTTCTTT.

The rearrangement joins TRBV14 to TRBJ2-1; 13 bases match TRBD2. Trimming removed 1 base from V and 8 bases from J; junction bases left unmatched: 2. The length of the CDR3 is 15 residues. CDR1 and CDR2 from the germline V gene are SGHDN and FVKESK. As DNA, the CDR3 is TGTGCCAGCAGCCAAGGGACTAGCGGGAGAGATGAGCAGTTCTTC. Encoded protein: CASSQGTSGRDEQFF.

The rearrangement joins TRBV29-1 to TRBJ2-1; possibly TRBD2 for D (6 bases). CDR1 and CDR2 from the germline V gene are SQVTM and ANQGSEA. The CDR3 is 15 amino acids. Trimming cost V 0 bases and J 5 bases, with 14 bases left between them. The CDR3 DNA reads as TGCAGCGTTGAAGACTGGCGCGGGACGAACAATGAGCAGTTCTTC. Translation gives CSVEDWRGTNNEQFF.

The chain is built from TRBV6-5 and TRBJ2-7; 8 bases align to TRBD2. The germline V gene has CDR1 MNHEY and CDR2 SVGAGI. The J segment lost 2 bases and the V segment lost 4 bases, leaving 10 bases of the junction unmatched. CDR3 length: 16 amino acids. This chain's CDR3 is CASSLGLGRAPYEQYF. In DNA form, the CDR3 reads TGTGCCAGCAGTTTGGGACTAGGCCGAGCTCCCTACGAGCAGTACTTC.

The V call is TRBV28, the J call TRBJ1-2, with D possibly matching TRBD1 (6 bases). Germline V lookup: CDR1 MDHEN, CDR2 SYDVKM. The CDR3 consists of 15 residues. V was pared by 7 bases and J by 0 bases, with 15 bases between. The CDR3 DNA is TGTGCCAGCACCTTCCAGGGGCTTGCTAACTATGGCTACACCTTC. Its protein product is CASTFQGLANYGYTF.

V and J are TRBV27 and TRBJ2-7; possible D gene TRBD2, 5 bases. The germline V gene has CDR1 MNHEY and CDR2 SMNVEV (reference sequence). The V end was cut by 0 bases, the J end by 4 bases, with 13 bases between. The CDR3 totals 15 residues. CDR3 amino acids: CASSLSIGKVYEQYF. The CDR3 DNA sequence: TGTGCCAGCAGTTTATCGATCGGGAAGGTATACGAGCAGTACTTC.

The chain couples TRBV9 to TRBJ2-7; the match to TRBD2 covers 9 bases. Germline V lookup: CDR1 SGDLS, CDR2 YYNGEE. The CDR3 contains 15 residues. V was clipped by 0 bases and J by 6 bases; unmatched bases: 7. CDR3 protein: CASSVAASGALEQYF. In DNA form, the CDR3 reads TGTGCCAGCAGCGTAGCGGCTAGCGGGGCACTCGAGCAGTACTTC.

This chain connects TRBV18 to TRBJ2-5, with D possibly TRBD1 on 6 matching bases. The V gene's germline CDR1 is KGHSH and CDR2 LQKENI. Between the trimmed V and J ends, which lost 1 base and 5 bases, there was a span of 20 bases. The CDR3 has 17 amino acids. The CDR3 loop reads CASSPLRRGHPRETQYF. The CDR3 region has the DNA TGTGCCAGCTCACCACTGCGCAGGGGACACCCCCGGGAGACCCAGTACTTC.

This clone has just a few counts. The CDR3 region has the DNA TGCGCCAGCAGCCCCGGACTAGCGCCGTTCTACGAGCAGTACTTC. It is translated as CASSPGLAPFYEQYF. The gene calls are TRBV5-1 and TRBJ2-7, with TRBD2 matching over 9 bases. The CDR3 consists of 15 residues. Germline V CDR1 and CDR2: SGHRS, YFSETQ. J lost 3 bases, V lost 4 bases, and 8 bases had no gene match.

CDR3 in amino acids: CASSNGQTPNYGYTF. In DNA form, the CDR3 reads TGTGCCAGCAGCAATGGACAGACACCGAACTATGGCTACACCTTC. The chain joins TRBV7-9 to TRBJ1-2, with D tentatively TRBD1 (6 bases). V was cut by 5 bases and J by 2 bases, with 15 bases left in between. The CDR3 extends over 15 amino acids. The germline CDR1 and CDR2 sequences are SEHNR and FQNEAQ (reference sequence).

This clone was seen more than once but under ten times. This chain joins TRBV19 and TRBJ1-1; no clear D. This CDR3 has 14 residues. Trimming took off 3 bases at V and 1 base at J, with 9 bases between the two ends. CDR1 is LNHDA, CDR2 SQIVND, per germline (reference sequence). The CDR3 DNA follows: TGTGCCAGTAGTATGTCTTCCCGGAACACTGAAGCTTTCTTT. The encoded protein is CASSMSSRNTEAFF.

This clone was seen a handful of times. The chain combines TRBV10-3 with TRBJ1-1; D is ambiguous. CDR1 ENHRY and CDR2 SYGVKD come from the germline V gene. This CDR3 is built from 12 residues. V lost 3 bases and J 4 bases, leaving 6 bases between the germline ends. The chain's CDR3 is CAISDSSTEAFF. DNA for the CDR3: TGTGCCATCAGTGATAGCAGCACTGAAGCTTTCTTT.

The chain employs TRBV7-2 and TRBJ1-6; D remains unclear. CDR1 is SGHTA, CDR2 FQGNSA, per germline. The CDR3 is made up of 13 amino acids. V was shortened by 1 base and J by 7 bases, with 5 bases between the two germline ends. As DNA, the CDR3 is TGTGCCAGCAGCTTAGGGGCAAATTCACCCCTCCACTTT. It translates to CASSLGANSPLHF.

The chain carries TRBV28 and TRBJ2-7; 7 bases agree with TRBD2. This CDR3 contains 16 residues. Germline assignment: CDR1 MDHEN and CDR2 SYDVKM. The V segment lost 2 bases and the J segment 4 bases; nucleotides outside the gene matches: 11. The CDR3: CASSLTGEGGKYEQYF. The CDR3 coding sequence is TGTGCCAGCAGTTTAACGGGGGAGGGAGGGAAATACGAGCAGTACTTC. The full variable domain, rest sourced from reference TRBV28 and TRBJ2-7, is DVKVTQSSRYLVKRTGEKVFLECVQDMDHENMFWYRQDPGLGLRLIYFSYDVKMKEKGDIPEGYSVSREKKERFSLILESASTNQTSMYLCASSLTGEGGKYEQYFGPGTRLTVT.

V gene TRBV11-2 combines with J gene TRBJ2-7, with 7 bases identical to TRBD1. CDR3 size: 16 residues. Per germline, CDR1 SGHAT and CDR2 FQNNGV. Trimming at V came to 4 bases and at J to 3 bases, leaving 12 bases not matched to a gene. The CDR3: CASSSFTTGPNYEQYF. Here the CDR3 DNA reads TGTGCCAGCAGCTCCTTTACGACAGGGCCAAACTACGAGCAGTACTTC.

The V call is TRBV7-9, the J call TRBJ2-7, with TRBD1 as a possible D gene (7 bases). V was trimmed by 5 bases and J by 3 bases, leaving 20 bases between them. The germline V gene encodes CDR1 SEHNR and CDR2 FQNEAQ (reference sequence). This CDR3 has 16 residues. The CDR3 bases are TGTGCCAGCAGCCCCCCGGTCTGGCGGGACAGCTACGAGCAGTACTTC. Residues: CASSPPVWRDSYEQYF.

This clone was detected only once. This chain connects TRBV5-4 to TRBJ2-2; D may be TRBD1 (5 bases). Trimming removed 4 bases from V and 0 bases from J, with 13 bases in between. Per the germline V gene, CDR1 is SGHNT and CDR2 is YYREEE (reference sequence). This CDR3 is built from 16 residues. The CDR3 DNA follows: TGTGCCAGCAGCGCCGTAGGGGATTCGAACACCGGGGAGCTGTTTTTT. This gives the protein CASSAVGDSNTGELFF.

The V and J genes are TRBV15 and TRBJ1-4; no clear D gene. The CDR3 length is 15 residues. Trimming cost V 1 base and J 0 bases, with 6 bases left between them. Germline V gene sequence: CDR1 LNHNV, CDR2 YYDKDF (reference sequence). The CDR3 region is CATSRGHATNEKLFF. CDR3 nucleotides: TGTGCCACCAGCAGAGGACATGCAACTAATGAAAAACTGTTTTTT.

The J gene is TRBJ1-1, the V gene TRBV10-3; D possibly corresponds to TRBD1 (6 bases). Germline V lookup: CDR1 ENHRY, CDR2 SYGVKD. V gave up 7 bases and J gave up 5 bases, with 11 bases separating them. The CDR3 runs to 12 residues. CDR3 in amino acids: CAIKGGGTEAFF. DNA for the CDR3: TGTGCCATCAAGGGGGGTGGTACTGAAGCTTTCTTT.